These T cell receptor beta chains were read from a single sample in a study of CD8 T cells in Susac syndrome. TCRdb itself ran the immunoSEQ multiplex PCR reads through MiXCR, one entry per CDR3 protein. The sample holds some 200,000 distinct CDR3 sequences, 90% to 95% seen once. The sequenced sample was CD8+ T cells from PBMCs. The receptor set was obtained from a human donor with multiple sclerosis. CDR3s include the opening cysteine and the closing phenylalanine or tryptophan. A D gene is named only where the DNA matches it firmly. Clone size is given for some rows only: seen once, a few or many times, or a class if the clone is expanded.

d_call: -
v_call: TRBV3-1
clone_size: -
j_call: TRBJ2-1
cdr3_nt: TGTGCCAGCAGCCAAGACGAATTCACTAGCTCCTATGAGCAGTTCTTC
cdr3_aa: CASSQDEFTSSYEQFF

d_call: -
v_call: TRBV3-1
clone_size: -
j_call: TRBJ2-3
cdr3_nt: TGTGCCAGCAGCCCAGAGGGTCAACGCACAGATACGCAGTATTTT
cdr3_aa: CASSPEGQRTDTQYF

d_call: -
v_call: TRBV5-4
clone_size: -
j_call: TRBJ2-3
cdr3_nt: TGTGCCAGCAGCTTGAGCACTACAGGGAGAGCTTCTAGCACAGATACGCAGTATTTT
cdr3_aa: CASSLSTTGRASSTDTQYF

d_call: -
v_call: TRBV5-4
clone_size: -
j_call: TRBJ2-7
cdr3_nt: TGTGCCAGCAGCCTCGCTACGGAGGGCGAGAAGCAGTACTTC
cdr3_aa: CASSLATEGEKQYF

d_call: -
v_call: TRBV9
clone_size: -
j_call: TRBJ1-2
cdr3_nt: TGTGCCAGCAGCCCTGGTCCCGGGGCCTATGGCTATGGCTACACCTTC
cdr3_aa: CASSPGPGAYGYGYTF

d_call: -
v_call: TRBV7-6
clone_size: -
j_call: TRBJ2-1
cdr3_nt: TGTGCCAGCAGCTTAGTGGCGGAGGTCTCCTACAATGAGCAGTTCTTC
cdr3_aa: CASSLVAEVSYNEQFF

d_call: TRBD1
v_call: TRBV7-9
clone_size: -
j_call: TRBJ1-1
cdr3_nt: TGTGCCAGCAGCCTATCACCGGGACAGGGGGCCGGCACTGAAGCTTTCTTT
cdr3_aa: CASSLSPGQGAGTEAFF

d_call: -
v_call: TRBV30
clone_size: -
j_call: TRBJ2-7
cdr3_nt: TGTGCCTGGAACCCGGGTAGCTCCTACGAGCAGTACTTC
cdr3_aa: CAWNPGSSYEQYF

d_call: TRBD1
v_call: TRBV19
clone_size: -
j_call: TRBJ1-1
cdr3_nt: TGTGCCAGTAGCTTGACAGGGGCAGCAACTGAAGCTTTCTTT
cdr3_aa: CASSLTGAATEAFF

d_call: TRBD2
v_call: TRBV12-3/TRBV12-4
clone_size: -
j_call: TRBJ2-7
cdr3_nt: TGTGCCAGCAGGGGGAATAGCGGGAGTTACGAGCAGTACTTC
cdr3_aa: CASRGNSGSYEQYF

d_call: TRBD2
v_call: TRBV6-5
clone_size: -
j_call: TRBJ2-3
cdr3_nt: TGTGCCAGCAGTTACTCCGACGTAGCGGGAGAGAGCACAGATACGCAGTATTTT
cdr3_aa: CASSYSDVAGESTDTQYF

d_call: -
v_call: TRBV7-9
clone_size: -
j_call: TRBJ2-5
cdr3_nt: TGTGCCAGCCTGGGGCGGTCGGGGACCCAGTACTTC
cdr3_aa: CASLGRSGTQYF

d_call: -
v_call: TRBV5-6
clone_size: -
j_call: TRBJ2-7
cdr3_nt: TGTGCCAGCAGCGTCCCACCCTACGAGCAGTACTTC
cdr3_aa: CASSVPPYEQYF

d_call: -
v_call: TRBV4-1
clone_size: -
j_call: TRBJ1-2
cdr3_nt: TGCGCCAGCAGCCAAGATCTTACCGCGGGTGGCTACACCTTC
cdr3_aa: CASSQDLTAGGYTF

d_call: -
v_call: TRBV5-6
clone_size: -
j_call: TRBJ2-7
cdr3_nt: TGTGCCAGCAGCTTGAACGGGGGGCGGGCGCAGTACTTC
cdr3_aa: CASSLNGGRAQYF

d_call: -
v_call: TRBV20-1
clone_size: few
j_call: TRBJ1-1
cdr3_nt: TGCAGTGCTAGAGGCACTGAAGCTTTCTTT
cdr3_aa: CSARGTEAFF

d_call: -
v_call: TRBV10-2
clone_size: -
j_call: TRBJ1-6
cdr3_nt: TGCGCCAGCAGTGAGTACGGAATTGTGGCTGTGGATTCACCCCTCCACTTT
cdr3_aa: CASSEYGIVAVDSPLHF

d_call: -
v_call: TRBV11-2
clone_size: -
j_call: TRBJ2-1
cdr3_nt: TGTGCCAGCAGCTTGCCGTCGGCAGGCCGAAGGAGCAACAATGAGCAGTTCTTC
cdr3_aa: CASSLPSAGRRSNNEQFF

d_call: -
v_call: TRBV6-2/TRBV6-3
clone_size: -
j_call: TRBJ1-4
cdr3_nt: TGTGCCAGCAGGAGCCCACCCTCCGTGGCAACTAATGAAAAACTGTTTTTT
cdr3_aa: CASRSPPSVATNEKLFF

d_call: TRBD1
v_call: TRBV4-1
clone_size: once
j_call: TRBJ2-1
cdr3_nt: TGCGCCAGCAGCCAAAGTCTCCCCGGGACAGGGGGGAATGAGCAGTTCTTC
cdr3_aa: CASSQSLPGTGGNEQFF

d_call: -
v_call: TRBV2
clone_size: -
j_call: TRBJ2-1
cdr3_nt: TGTGCCAGCAGAGAGCGGATAAGCTCCTACAATGAGCAGTTCTTC
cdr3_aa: CASRERISSYNEQFF

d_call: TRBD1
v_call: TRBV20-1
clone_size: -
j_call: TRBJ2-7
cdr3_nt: TGCAGTGCTAGAGATACAGGGGACTACGAGCAGTACTTC
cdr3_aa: CSARDTGDYEQYF

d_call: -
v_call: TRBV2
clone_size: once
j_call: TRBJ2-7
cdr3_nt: TGTGCCAGCAGGGGGCCCATCTACGAGCAGTACTTC
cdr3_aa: CASRGPIYEQYF

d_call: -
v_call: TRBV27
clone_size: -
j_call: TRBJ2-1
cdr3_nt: TGTGCCAGCAGACCAGGGGTTGGGAACAATGAGCAGTTCTTC
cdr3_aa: CASRPGVGNNEQFF

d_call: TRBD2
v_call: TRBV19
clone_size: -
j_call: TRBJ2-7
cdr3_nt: TGTGCCAGTAGTAGAGTAGCGGCTAGCGGGTCCCCCTACGAGCAGTACTTC
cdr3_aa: CASSRVAASGSPYEQYF